This T cell receptor beta chain emerged from a study of tumor-infiltrating lymphocytes in primary liver carcinoma. Study-wide context: The patients included men and women who were aged 30 to 69 years. Study-wide findings and caveats: Between tumor regions, pairs overlapped more than tumor-adjacent and tumor-blood pairs did. Relative to blood, tumors carried a significantly larger fraction of the repertoire in their top 250 clones (p = 0.039).

A note on this clonotype: Its antigen remains unidentified. It is likely a read error, because the conserved phenylalanine at the end of the CDR3 is missing. The limits of the CDR3 on the DNA are not certain, so only TCRdb's listed CDR3 is given.

A constant-region primer served to make TCR beta cDNA from roughly 540 ng total RNA. Slightly modified ARM-PCR, run as three nested multiplex PCR rounds, produced the TCR beta libraries. TRBV1-TRBV30 forward and Cbeta reverse primers drove the first two roughly 10-cycle rounds. TCRdb re-called the multiplex PCR reads through MiXCR, storing one row per CDR3 protein. The table includes 80,000 to 100,000 distinct CDR3 sequences, 65% to 70% detected once. Joint extraction of RNA and DNA used roughly 20-33 mg of bulk tissue that was unsorted. Every patient in the cohort had a primary liver carcinoma. That carcinoma was treated by surgical resection. The germline V gene encodes CDR1 SQVTM and CDR2 ANQGSEA. The CDR3 comprises 10 residues, both ends counted.

This chain links TRBV29-1 with TRBJ2-2; the table's D call of TRBD1 was not tested on the DNA. This TCR was recovered from a man in his forties with primary liver carcinoma and hepatitis B virus infection. Sample: tumor-adjacent normal liver tissue. The CDR3 sequence is CSVGQGELSC.